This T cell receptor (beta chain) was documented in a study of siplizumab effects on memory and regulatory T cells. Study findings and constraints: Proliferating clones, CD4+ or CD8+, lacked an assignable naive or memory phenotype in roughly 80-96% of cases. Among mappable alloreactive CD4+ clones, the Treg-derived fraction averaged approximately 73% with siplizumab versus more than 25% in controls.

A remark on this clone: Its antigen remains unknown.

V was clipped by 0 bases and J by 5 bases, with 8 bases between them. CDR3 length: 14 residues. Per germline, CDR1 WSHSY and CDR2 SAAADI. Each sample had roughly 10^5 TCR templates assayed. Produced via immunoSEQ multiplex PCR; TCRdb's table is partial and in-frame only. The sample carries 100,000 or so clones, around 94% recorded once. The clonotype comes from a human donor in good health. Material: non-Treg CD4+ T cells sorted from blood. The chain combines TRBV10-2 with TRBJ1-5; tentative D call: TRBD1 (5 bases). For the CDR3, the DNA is TGCGCCAGCAGTGAGTCCTCGGGACATCAGCCCCAGCATTTT. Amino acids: CASSESSGHQPQHF.